This T cell receptor (beta chain) was recorded in a study of cytomegalovirus exposure and HLA in healthy donors. Study-wide results and limits: HLA restriction was apparent for most CMV-associated TCR beta chains in a later analysis.

Amplification used 60 Vbeta primers and 13 Jbeta primers. Sequenced by immunoSEQ multiplex PCR; TCRdb stores in-frame clones only, minus some. In the table there are some 120,000 clones, roughly 73% of which are singletons. In regard to this clone: The antigen is unknown. This same CDR3 is encoded by further DNA sequences in the sample.

The CDR3 is 13 residues long. V lost 5 bases, J lost 1 base, and 8 bases lay in between. Germline CDR1 SGHTA, CDR2 FQGTGA. Material: PBMCs. This chain connects TRBV7-3 to TRBJ1-1, with D tentatively TRBD1 (5 bases). The sequence came from a man aged 60 to 69 in good health and CMV-seropositive. CDR3 nucleotide sequence: TGTGCCAGCAGCACTCAGGGGAACACTGAAGCTTTCTTT. Its protein product is CASSTQGNTEAFF.